The 21 T cell receptor beta chains below were found in one sample sequenced in a study of control samples from healthy donors and cancer patients. Sequencing used immunoSEQ multiplex PCR; TCRdb keeps in-frame clones, though not all of them. There are approximately 130,000 clones in the sample; about nine tenths occur only once, and more than 6.5% lies in the top ten. The sample comprised blood. The receptor set was obtained from a man aged 40-49 years in good health.

This clone has a handful of counts. V is TRBV5-6 and J is TRBJ1-4; the D gene is possibly TRBD1 (5 bases). Trimming cost V 0 bases and J 5 bases, with 8 bases left between them. The CDR3 spans 14 residues. Germline V gene sequence: CDR1 SGHDT, CDR2 YYEEEE. CDR3 loop: CASSLARENEKLFF. The CDR3 DNA follows: TGTGCCAGCAGCTTGGCCAGGGAGAATGAAAAACTGTTTTTT.

In DNA, the CDR3 is TGTGCCAGCACCGATAAGGGGATGAACACTGAAGCTTTCTTT. It yields the protein CASTDKGMNTEAFF. The chain links TRBV25-1 to TRBJ1-1, with D possibly being TRBD1 (5 bases). The V gene's germline CDR1 is MGHDK and CDR2 SYGVNS. Trimming left V 7 bases short and J 0 bases short, with 12 bases between. The CDR3 loop spans 14 amino acids.

J is TRBJ2-4 and V is TRBV7-9; D possibly corresponds to TRBD2 (5 bases). CDR1 SEHNR and CDR2 FQNEAQ come from the germline V gene (reference sequence). This CDR3 is 18 amino acids long. Trimming left V 5 bases short and J 7 bases short, with 27 bases between. CDR3 DNA sequence: TGTGCCAGCAGCCCCACGTCCCCCGAACGGGGTGGCGTTAACATTCAGTACTTC. Translation gives CASSPTSPERGGVNIQYF.

A remark on this clone: This sample also contains other DNA sequences that code for the same CDR3. The chain uses TRBV10-2 and TRBJ1-5; TRBD1 matches at 7 bases. V shed 0 bases and J 4 bases; nucleotides not matched to a gene: 3. This CDR3 contains 15 residues. CDR1 and CDR2 from the germline V gene are WSHSY and SAAADI. Written as DNA, the CDR3 is TGCGCCAGCAGTGAGTCGGGGACAGCTAATCAGCCCCAGCATTTT. It codes for CASSESGTANQPQHF.

The rearrangement joins TRBV5-1 to TRBJ2-2; 8 bases line up with TRBD1. The CDR3 consists of 16 residues. Germline V gene lookup returns CDR1 SGHRS and CDR2 YFSETQ. Trimming cost V 4 bases and J 0 bases; bases outside gene matches: 5. Here the CDR3 DNA reads TGCGCCAGCAGCGCCTGGACAGGGTCGAACACCGGGGAGCTGTTTTTT. Residues: CASSAWTGSNTGELFF.

The rearrangement links TRBV7-9 to TRBJ1-2; D gene unclear. The CDR3 consists of 14 residues. CDR1 and CDR2 (germline): SEHNR, FQNEAQ (reference sequence). Trimming removed 2 bases from V and 4 bases from J, with 11 bases in between. The CDR3 DNA sequence: TGTGCCAGCAGCTTACAGGCGGGCATCTATGGCTACACCTTC. Encoded protein: CASSLQAGIYGYTF.

The rearrangement joins TRBV4-3 to TRBJ1-6; TRBD1 is a possible D gene (5 bases). With 1 base removed from V and 8 bases from J, the gap between germline ends came to 12 bases. The germline V gene has CDR1 LGHNA and CDR2 YSLEER. This CDR3 contains 15 residues. This CDR3 reads CASSQAQGSDSPLHF. The CDR3 DNA sequence: TGCGCCAGCAGCCAAGCGCAGGGATCGGATTCACCCCTCCACTTT.

Only one count was recorded for this clone. V and J are TRBV7-2 and TRBJ2-1, with D hard to call. Germline V gene lookup returns CDR1 SGHTA and CDR2 FQGNSA. The CDR3 contains 13 residues. The V end was cut by 0 bases, the J end by 10 bases, with 10 bases between. CDR3 in amino acids: CASSLAPKGEQFF. The CDR3 nucleotides are TGTGCCAGCAGCTTAGCCCCTAAGGGCGAGCAGTTCTTC.

This chain joins TRBV30 and TRBJ1-2; tentative D call: TRBD1 (6 bases). The V gene lost 0 bases and the J gene lost 4 bases, with 15 bases spanning the gap. CDR3 length: 15 residues. Germline CDR1 reads GTSNPN; CDR2 reads SVGIG (reference sequence). Here the CDR3 DNA reads TGTGCCTGGAGTGTAGGGGGGGCCAGAGGCTATGGCTACACCTTC. This codes for CAWSVGGARGYGYTF.

The V and J genes are TRBV5-5 and TRBJ2-2, with D perhaps matching TRBD2 (6 bases). Trimming removed 4 bases at V and 0 bases at J, with 13 bases between. This CDR3 has 16 residues. The germline V gene has CDR1 SGHKS and CDR2 YYEKEE (reference sequence). The DNA of the CDR3 is TGTGCCAGCAGCGGCCGGGGAGGCGCGAACACCGGGGAGCTGTTTTTT. It is translated as CASSGRGGANTGELFF.

For the CDR3, the DNA is TGTGCCAGCAGCCAAGATGCGGGCAGGATCCCCAATGAGCAGTTCTTC. It codes for CASSQDAGRIPNEQFF. The rearrangement joins TRBV4-2 to TRBJ2-1; perhaps TRBD2 as D (5 bases). V lost 0 bases, J lost 6 bases, and 15 bases lay in between. Germline V gene data show CDR1 as LGHNA and CDR2 as YNFKEQ. The CDR3 spans 16 residues.

This chain joins TRBV5-1 and TRBJ2-5; TRBD2 might be the D (6 bases). Between the trimmed V and J ends, which lost 2 bases and 5 bases, there was a span of 10 bases. Looked up from germline, CDR1 is SGHRS and CDR2 is YFSETQ. The CDR3 spans 13 residues. CDR3 sequence (DNA): TGCGCCAGCAGCTTAGGAGGGCGGGAGACCCAGTACTTC. This codes for CASSLGGRETQYF.

This clone was counted a single time. This CDR3 reads CASSQVVRETQYF. Here the CDR3 DNA reads TGTGCCAGCAGCCAAGTGGTGCGGGAGACCCAGTACTTC. The rearrangement uses TRBV3-1 (or the pseudogene TRBV3-2) and TRBJ2-5; D call uncertain. CDR1 LGHDT and CDR2 YNNKEL come from the germline V gene (reference sequence). The CDR3 consists of 13 residues. Trimming took 1 base from V and 5 from J, leaving 8 bases between them.

The chain links TRBV5-1 to TRBJ1-2, with 7 bases fitting TRBD1. CDR3 length: 15 amino acids. V was pared by 0 bases and J by 5 bases, with 7 bases of the junction left unmatched. Germline CDR1 is SGHRS and CDR2 is YFSETQ. The CDR3 here is CASSLDAGQFYGYTF. The DNA of the CDR3 is TGCGCCAGCAGCTTGGACGCGGGACAGTTTTATGGCTACACCTTC. The full variable domain, with the rest looked up from reference TRBV5-1 and TRBJ1-2, is KAGVTQTPRYLIKTRGQQVTLSCSPISGHRSVSWYQQTPGQGLQFLFEYFSETQRNKGNFPGRFSGRQFSNSRSEMNVSTLELGDSALYLCASSLDAGQFYGYTFGSGTRLTVV.

This chain links TRBV7-2 with TRBJ1-1; no clear D. The CDR3 sequence is 15 residues long. V dropped 2 bases and J dropped 3 bases, with 13 bases sitting between them. Germline assignment: CDR1 SGHTA and CDR2 FQGNSA. CDR3 amino acids: CASSLLAVDYTEAFF. The CDR3 DNA reads TGTGCCAGCAGCTTATTGGCCGTGGATTACACTGAAGCTTTCTTT.

The chain joins TRBV3-1 (or the pseudogene TRBV3-2) to TRBJ2-7; 8 bases line up with TRBD2. This CDR3 region has 14 residues. Looked up from germline, CDR1 is LGHDT and CDR2 is YNNKEL (reference sequence). J lost 5 bases, V lost 5 bases, and 8 bases had no gene match. CDR3 in amino acids: CASSLTSVGHEQYF. For the CDR3, the DNA is TGTGCCAGCAGCTTGACTAGCGTAGGCCACGAGCAGTACTTC.

The chain is built from TRBV3-1 (or the pseudogene TRBV3-2) and TRBJ2-3, with D possibly TRBD1 on 6 matching bases. The CDR3 sequence is 18 residues long. Germline assignment: CDR1 LGHDT and CDR2 YNNKEL (reference sequence). V lost 3 bases and J lost 5, with 24 bases in between. As DNA, the CDR3 is TGTGCCAGCAGCCACAGGGCTAATGGCAGGGGAGCTAAAGATACGCAGTATTTT. Translation: CASSHRANGRGAKDTQYF.

V is TRBV7-9 and J is TRBJ2-1, with D possibly matching TRBD1 (5 bases). CDR3 length: 12 residues. CDR1 SEHNR and CDR2 FQNEAQ come from the germline V gene (reference sequence). Trimming pared 5 bases from V and 6 bases from J, leaving 8 bases between. The CDR3 sequence is CASSIQGNEQFF. CDR3 DNA: TGTGCCAGCAGCATTCAGGGCAATGAGCAGTTCTTC.

The chain couples TRBV30 to TRBJ2-2, with 7 nucleotides matching TRBD1. Germline values: CDR1 GTSNPN, CDR2 SVGIG (reference sequence). Germline trimming cut 8 bases from V and 5 bases from J; bases unmatched to any gene: 11. The CDR3 runs to 14 residues. CDR3 region: CARLTGLGTGELFF. The DNA of the CDR3 is TGTGCCCGTCTGACAGGGTTAGGGACCGGGGAGCTGTTTTTT.

The rearrangement links TRBV5-1 to TRBJ1-1, with D perhaps TRBD1 (5 bases). Germline lookup yields CDR1 SGHRS and CDR2 YFSETQ. CDR3 size: 13 residues. Trimming took 3 bases from V and 4 from J, leaving 10 bases between them. The CDR3 coding sequence is TGCGCCAGCAGCTCAGGGTACGGCACTGAAGCTTTCTTT. It yields the protein CASSSGYGTEAFF.

J is TRBJ1-1 and V is TRBV7-2; the D gene is possibly TRBD1 (5 bases). The germline V gene encodes CDR1 SGHTA and CDR2 FQGNSA. Trimming shortened V by 1 base and J by 2 bases, and 11 bases separated the two germline ends. The CDR3 runs to 15 residues. CDR3 protein: CASSLGLTANTEAFF. The CDR3 DNA reads TGTGCCAGCAGCTTAGGACTGACAGCTAACACTGAAGCTTTCTTT.